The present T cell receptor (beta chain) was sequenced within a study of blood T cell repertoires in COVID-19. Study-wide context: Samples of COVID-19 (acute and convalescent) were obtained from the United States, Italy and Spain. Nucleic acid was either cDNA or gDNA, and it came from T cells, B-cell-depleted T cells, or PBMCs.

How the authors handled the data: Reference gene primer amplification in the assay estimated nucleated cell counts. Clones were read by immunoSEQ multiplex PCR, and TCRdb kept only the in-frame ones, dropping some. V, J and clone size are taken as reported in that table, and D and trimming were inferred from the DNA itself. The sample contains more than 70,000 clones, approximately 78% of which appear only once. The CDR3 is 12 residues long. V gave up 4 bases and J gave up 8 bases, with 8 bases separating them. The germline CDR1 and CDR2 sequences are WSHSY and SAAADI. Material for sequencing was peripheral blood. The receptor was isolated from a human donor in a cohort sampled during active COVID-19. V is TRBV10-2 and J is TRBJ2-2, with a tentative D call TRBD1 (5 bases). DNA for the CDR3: TGCGCCAGCAGTGTTGGGGCGGGGGAGCTGTTTTTT. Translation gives CASSVGAGELFF.